This T cell receptor (beta chain) was profiled in a study of cytomegalovirus exposure and HLA in healthy donors (dated by TCRdb to 2016 to 2017). Study-level background: An earlier analysis of several hundred of the donors reported around 280 Gb of sequence data and 95 million to 140 million unique TCR beta sequences obtained from roughly 180 million T cells. HLA typing covered class I and class II loci at four-digit resolution. Of the roughly 420 genotyped donors, approximately 81% were placed in the genetic ancestry cluster associated with self-reported Caucasian donors. A separate validation cohort of roughly 120 different subjects was used in addition to the roughly 720-subject first cohort. To predict cytomegalovirus infection status, the study brought together high-throughput TCR immunosequencing, statistical association of individual TCRs with disease status, and machine learning. Roughly 5 DR-DQ haplotypes were treated as single units for association and clustering because of strong linkage in the cohort. About 320 gigabases of sequencing data and 78 million or so unique TCR sequences were included in an early release covering about 700 HLA-typed donors. The study used immunosequencing to profile the T cell repertoires of more than 650 subjects and linked those repertoires to cytomegalovirus serostatus. The aim of the study was to test whether cataloging public T cell receptors could identify signatures of past pathogen exposure. Rather than using new phenotypic data, the later analysis identified candidate immune exposures from TCR beta sequences and from how often those sequences occurred across donors. In a later analysis, previously published TCR beta repertoires from fewer than 750 donors were re-analyzed and high-resolution HLA genotyping was added so that TCR occurrence patterns could be studied. In an earlier analysis of several hundred of the donors, high-throughput TCR beta sequencing was used to judge whether each TCR beta V gene segment behaved as functional or pseudogenic. Typing coverage varied by locus: roughly 629-630 donors for A, B, C, DRB1 and DQB1; 500 to 550 for DQA1; about 570 for DPA1; approximately 450 for DPB1. Every repertoire in the discovery cohort had been generated on one and the same sequencing platform. A later genetic analysis used genome-wide SNP genotypes for 398 of the 666 donors, treating that subset as a discovery cohort. Donor age, sex, ethnicity and CMV serostatus were compiled together with the repertoire data. Across some 400 genotyped donors of the cohort, an average of roughly 250,000 unique TCR beta nucleotide sequences per donor were sequenced, and around 20% of those sequences were non-productive. General study outcomes and caveats: The only immune exposure information available for the cohort was CMV serostatus. Presence/absence analyses assumed roughly uniform sequencing depth across donors, an assumption that may not hold. In a later analysis, most CMV-associated TCR beta chains were found to appear HLA-restricted, with HLA associations seemingly driven largely by CMV exposure. According to a later analysis, TCR association rates differed among HLA loci, with DRB1 alleles showing the most associated TCRs and HLA-C alleles showing the fewest. A further reported finding was that TCR beta sequences accurately predicted the HLA-A and HLA-B alleles for most subjects in the first cohort. Because counts were too low, about 18 rarely observed V segments, including chromosome 9 orphons, were left out of the earlier analysis of some 600 of the donors. HLA typing was unavailable for some donors at each locus, so association tests used only the typed subset. Linkage disequilibrium might explain the correlated functional status among segregating V segments, but an unknown experimental factor could not be ruled out. In a later genetic analysis, a missense DCLRE1C variant was associated with V-gene and J-gene trimming of TCR beta chains, and the association was replicated in an independent cohort. Compared with the roughly 600-donor mean, donors in an Asian-associated ancestry cluster had fewer N-insertions in productive TCRs, according to a later genetic analysis. Assigning TCR associations to individual alleles was difficult when HLA alleles, especially DR and DQ, strongly co-occurred. In vitro tests confirmed that a few of the cytomegalovirus-associated TCR beta chains recognize cytomegalovirus antigens. In an earlier analysis of some 640 of the donors, most TCR beta V segments were observed in productive rearrangements about 90% or about 30% of the time, broadly matching IMGT annotations. In a later analysis, HLA-associated TCR beta chains were found to be more clonally expanded and to have lower generation probabilities than equally common non-associated chains. It was suggested by the authors that the approach could potentially be generalized to other disease states and immunological phenotypes. A total of around 150 TCR beta chains were listed by the study as associated with cytomegalovirus. In a later analysis, several top co-occurrence clusters were reported to appear linked to parvovirus B19, influenza, CMV and Epstein-Barr virus. While some public TCRs were present in many individuals, most TCR sequences turned up only very rarely across donors. A cluster of highly shared sequence variants was judged likely to represent a technical artifact of the sequencing pipeline. Only TCR beta chains were sequenced in this cohort, and the absence of alpha or paired-chain data limited detectable features. In both the original and validation cohorts, the classifier was reported to diagnose cytomegalovirus status with high specificity and sensitivity. Specific HLA alleles were associated with 18,000 or so TCR beta sequences at a false discovery rate of 0.05 in a later analysis.

In total, about 650 healthy bone marrow donors made up the cohort. Cohort members were all nominally healthy when sampled, although unrecorded immune exposures were likely present. The donor was CMV seronegative and belonged to the group of 352 seronegative cohort members. Each donor provided a peripheral blood sample, and peripheral blood mononuclear cells were used for TCR beta sequencing. The Qiagen DNeasy Blood Extraction Kit was used to extract genomic DNA from the blood cell samples. As to this clone: The clone's antigen remains unknown. Base quality data are lacking; no much larger clone is found one base away.

The method behind the library was the immunoSEQ multiplex PCR assay. For the multiplex PCR, a mixture combining 60 forward primers for TCR Vbeta segments and 13 reverse primers for TCR Jbeta segments was used. The CDR3 region of rearranged TCR beta genes was amplified from genomic DNA with a multiplex PCR assay. Amplified TCR beta libraries were sequenced as 87-base-pair reads on the Illumina HiSeq System. For the original study's pipeline: Across the 600 to 700 repertoires, a later analysis counted roughly 77 million unique TCR beta chains, about 10 million of which were shared by at least two donors. A nearest-neighbor algorithm error-corrected the raw reads and collapsed the reads into unique sequences, merging closely related sequences to remove PCR and sequencing errors. V, D and J gene segments were assigned by aligning CDR3 sequences to IMGT reference sequences. Each retained sequence needed at least a six-nucleotide match to both a V gene segment and a J gene segment. Rearrangements were called productive when the CDR3 lacked stop codons and stayed in frame with V and J; all others were non-productive. CDR3 was defined by IMGT convention, running from the second conserved V-encoded cysteine to the conserved J-encoded phenylalanine. In an earlier analysis of 500 to 650 of the donors, sequences lacking an unambiguous match to a single V gene segment were excluded. In an earlier analysis of 587 of the donors, V segments were called functional above 56.7% productive rearrangements and were called segregating when the between-donor standard deviation exceeded 5%. A statistical classification framework was built to diagnose cytomegalovirus status from the catalog of TCR beta chain sequences. In a later analysis, V and J genes were assigned by comparing TCR nucleotide sequences against IMGT/GENE-DB human TR gene sequences. A later analysis assigned CDR3 sequences and most-parsimonious VDJ recombination scenarios with the TCRdist pipeline. In a later analysis, each TCR beta chain was defined by its CDR3 amino acid sequence together with its V-gene family, and reads without a unique V-gene family were excluded. As a way to deal with suspected cross-contamination and a sequencing artifact, a later analysis dropped 592 nucleotide sequences that were highly shared and had low generation probability. A later analysis calculated a clonal expansion index for each public chain from normalized within-repertoire ranks of inferred template counts. A later analysis computed generation probabilities with a VDJ recombination model fitted to out-of-frame rearrangements, and checked the results against IGoR. A later analysis scored TCR-TCR, TCR-HLA and TCR-CMV co-occurrence with hypergeometric tests, applying a repertoire-size bias correction to TCR pairs. In a later analysis, false discovery rates were estimated by permuting HLA or CMV assignments 20 times. In a later analysis, co-occurring TCRs were grouped using DBSCAN, and TCRdist sequence similarity was added for clustering within HLA-allele-positive subsets. Repertoires with fewer than 30,000 or more than 120,000 public chains, plus five repertoires with anomalous nucleotide sharing, were excluded from co-occurrence clustering. In its TCRdb copy, this immuneACCESS table keeps in-frame sequences only and misses some clones. Where compared with another copy, unresolved V genes explain less than half of these, and the others have no known cause. That table supplies the V and J calls and clone size; D and trimming were determined from the DNA. This sample is represented by about 170,000 clones; under 85% of them were singletons. Jointly, the top ten make up 3% to 3.5% of the sample.

Sequencing was carried out using PBMCs. This receptor was obtained from a female donor in good health and CMV-seronegative.

This receptor carries the CDR3 CASRLEMRQGRTSPLHF. At the DNA level, the sequence is TGTGCAAGTCGCTTAGAAATGAGGCAGGGCAGGACTTCACCCCTCCACTTT. The sequence joins TRBV12-2 to TRBJ1-6; the table's TRBD1 call for D was not verified on the DNA. TRBV12-2 is listed as a pseudogene. From the cysteine through the phenylalanine, the CDR3 covers 17 amino acids. Only the CDR3 region is kept as DNA, spanning 51 bases read in frame from base 1.